The 26 T cell receptor beta chains below come from one sample, sequenced in a study of glioma-infiltrating T cells after dendritic cell vaccination. Data came from immunoSEQ multiplex PCR; TCRdb stores just in-frame clones and leaves some out. This sample has 85,000 to 110,000 clones, with 81% found just once. The source material was blood, sampled before dendritic cell vaccination. These receptors all stem from a human donor with glioblastoma.

This sequence joins TRBV4-1 and TRBJ1-4; D not resolved. V was trimmed by 2 bases and J by 2 bases, leaving 12 bases between them. Germline CDR1 reads MGHRA; CDR2 reads YSYEKL. There are 16 residues in the CDR3. CDR3 DNA sequence: TGCGCCAGCAGCCAACCGGGTGGAGATACTAATGAAAAACTGTTTTTT. This sequence encodes CASSQPGGDTNEKLFF.

This rearrangement joins TRBV25-1 to TRBJ2-7; 9 nucleotides agree with TRBD1. CDR1 is MGHDK and CDR2 is SYGVNS in the germline V gene. This CDR3 has 16 amino acids. V lost 1 base and J lost 5; bases outside the gene matches: 9. In nucleotides, the CDR3 is TGTGCCAGCAGTGAATTCCGGGACAGGGCAACAAACGAGCAGTACTTC. Amino acids: CASSEFRDRATNEQYF.

This chain's CDR3 is CASSLAPGPYEQYF. The CDR3 region has the DNA TGTGCCAGCAGCTTGGCGCCAGGGCCCTACGAGCAGTACTTC. J is TRBJ2-5 and V is TRBV7-2, with D possibly being TRBD1 (5 bases). With the DNA end fitting TRBJ2-7 better, the J assignment may be wrong. Per germline, CDR1 SGHTA and CDR2 FQGNSA. This CDR3 spans 14 amino acids.

This chain connects TRBV6-5 to TRBJ1-2, with 7 nucleotides matching TRBD1. V trimming: 5 bases; J trimming: 1 base; junction bases outside the gene matches: 7. The CDR3 runs to 15 residues. CDR1 and CDR2 (germline): MNHEY, SVGAGI. The CDR3 protein is CASSADRANNYGYTF. The CDR3 DNA sequence: TGTGCCAGCAGTGCAGACAGGGCTAATAACTATGGCTACACCTTC.

The chain is built from TRBV9 and TRBJ2-5; possible D gene TRBD1, 6 bases. CDR1 and CDR2 from the germline V gene are SGDLS and YYNGEE. This CDR3 has 15 residues. V gave up 3 bases and J gave up 2 bases, with 14 bases separating them. This CDR3 is CASSAQTGRQETQYF. The CDR3, as DNA: TGTGCCAGCAGCGCCCAGACAGGTCGTCAAGAGACCCAGTACTTC.

The CDR3 spells CACGTSGGYEQYF. The DNA for the CDR3 is TGTGCCTGTGGGACTAGCGGGGGTTACGAGCAGTACTTC. V and J are TRBV30 and TRBJ2-7; 14 nucleotides align to TRBD2. CDR3 length: 13 amino acids. With V trimmed by 6 bases and J by 4 bases, 2 bases remained unmatched. Germline V lookup: CDR1 GTSNPN, CDR2 SVGIG (reference sequence).

The genes are TRBV5-1 and TRBJ2-7; tentatively, D is TRBD2 (5 bases). V was clipped by 0 bases and J by 7 bases, with 5 bases between them. Per the germline V gene, CDR1 is SGHRS and CDR2 is YFSETQ. The CDR3 consists of 11 residues. This CDR3 reads CASSLGREQYF. The CDR3 DNA reads as TGCGCCAGCAGCTTGGGGAGGGAGCAGTACTTC.

The chain employs TRBV6-5 and TRBJ2-2, with TRBD1 identical over 9 bases. J lost 6 bases, V lost 0 bases, and 5 bases had no gene match. Germline CDR1 is MNHEY and CDR2 is SVGAGI. There are 16 residues in the CDR3. CDR3 protein: CASSYSRTGAPGELFF. The CDR3, as DNA: TGTGCCAGCAGTTACTCACGGACAGGGGCTCCCGGGGAGCTGTTTTTT.

V and J are TRBV19 and TRBJ1-5; D perhaps matches TRBD1 (5 bases). The CDR3 covers 15 residues. The germline V gene encodes CDR1 LNHDA and CDR2 SQIVND (reference sequence). The V end lost 7 bases, the J end lost 2 bases, and 15 bases lay between the germline ends. The CDR3 spells CASMVGPGGNQPQHF. Here the CDR3 DNA reads TGTGCCAGTATGGTGGGCCCGGGGGGCAATCAGCCCCAGCATTTT. Looking up the rest from reference TRBV19 and TRBJ1-5 gives the full variable domain: DGGITQSPKYLFRKEGQNVTLSCEQNLNHDAMYWYRQDPGQGLRLIYYSQIVNDFQKGDIAEGYSVSREKKESFPLTVTSAQKNPTAFYLCASMVGPGGNQPQHFGDGTRLSIL.

The rearrangement uses TRBV7-9 and TRBJ2-3, with 7 bases aligning to TRBD1. The CDR3 has 16 amino acids. Trimming took 1 base from V and 2 from J; bases not matched to a gene: 6. Germline V gene sequence: CDR1 SEHNR, CDR2 FQNEAQ (reference sequence). Here the CDR3 DNA reads TGTGCCAGCAGCTTAGTTGACAGGGTTACCACAGATACGCAGTATTTT. This gives the protein CASSLVDRVTTDTQYF.

In its sample, this clone was seen once. This chain uses TRBV13 with TRBJ2-3; 15 bases line up with TRBD2. The CDR3 is made up of 19 amino acids. The J segment lost 3 bases and the V segment lost 5 bases, leaving 12 bases of the junction unmatched. Germline V lookup: CDR1 PRHDT, CDR2 FYEKMQ (reference sequence). CDR3 loop: CASSLSLGLAGGRTDTQYF. The CDR3 DNA reads TGTGCCAGCAGCCTATCCCTCGGACTAGCGGGGGGGCGAACAGATACGCAGTATTTT.

The chain combines TRBV4-1 with TRBJ1-5, with a possible D match to TRBD1 (5 bases). CDR1 MGHRA and CDR2 YSYEKL come from the germline V gene. This CDR3 is built from 14 residues. V lost 3 bases to trimming and J lost 5 bases, with 11 bases between them. In DNA, the CDR3 is TGCGCCAGCAGCCAGGGACTATACGATCAGCCCCAGCATTTT. It yields the protein CASSQGLYDQPQHF.

In this sample, this clone turned up once. The chain carries TRBV30 and TRBJ2-1, with 8 bases lining up with TRBD2. The CDR3 loop spans 15 amino acids. From germline, CDR1 is GTSNPN and CDR2 SVGIG (reference sequence). J lost 7 bases, V lost 0 bases, and 8 bases had no gene match. The CDR3, as DNA: TGTGCCTGGAGTGTAATAGGCGGGGGGATTAATGAGCAGTTCTTC. This sequence encodes CAWSVIGGGINEQFF.

The rearrangement joins TRBV5-1 to TRBJ2-3; no clear D. CDR3 length: 13 amino acids. V was trimmed by 2 bases and J by 2 bases, leaving 6 bases between them. In germline, CDR1 is SGHRS, CDR2 YFSETQ. The CDR3: CASSFTATDTQYF. In DNA, the CDR3 is TGCGCCAGCAGCTTCACAGCCACAGATACGCAGTATTTT.

The chain carries TRBV6-6 and TRBJ1-2; 10 bases map to TRBD1. Germline-derived CDR1 and CDR2 are MNHNY and SVGAGI (reference sequence). With 6 bases clipped from V and 2 bases from J, the junction kept 6 bases outside the gene matches. CDR3 length: 15 amino acids. The DNA of the CDR3 is TGTGCCAGCAGACCTGAGGGACAGGGGAACTATGGCTACACCTTC. This sequence encodes CASRPEGQGNYGYTF.

This clone was recorded a few times. This rearrangement joins TRBV19 to TRBJ1-1, with D possibly matching TRBD1 (6 bases). V was shortened by 5 bases and J by 1 base, with 8 bases between the two germline ends. CDR1 is LNHDA and CDR2 is SQIVND in the germline V gene (reference sequence). CDR3 length equals 13 residues. CDR3 in DNA: TGTGCCAGTAGTTCACAGGGGAACACTGAAGCTTTCTTT. It yields the protein CASSSQGNTEAFF.

This sequence joins TRBV9 and TRBJ2-3, with D possibly being TRBD2 (6 bases). Germline values: CDR1 SGDLS, CDR2 YYNGEE. The CDR3 sequence is 15 residues long. Trimming removed 0 bases at V and 1 base at J, with 9 bases between. CDR3 in DNA: TGTGCCAGCAGCGTAGATAGCGGCGGCACAGATACGCAGTATTTT. This encodes CASSVDSGGTDTQYF.

The V gene is TRBV13, the J gene TRBJ1-1; maybe TRBD1 (6 bases). V lost 1 base and J lost 0, with 9 bases in between. Germline V gene sequence: CDR1 PRHDT, CDR2 FYEKMQ (reference sequence). This CDR3 comprises 15 residues. In DNA, the CDR3 is TGTGCCAGCAGCTTAGTGGGACAAATGAACACTGAAGCTTTCTTT. This encodes CASSLVGQMNTEAFF.

The chain joins TRBV19 to TRBJ1-2, with a weak D call TRBD1 (5 bases). The CDR3 totals 12 residues. CDR1 is LNHDA, CDR2 SQIVND, per germline (reference sequence). V lost 7 bases and J 2 bases, leaving 8 bases between the germline ends. The CDR3 DNA sequence: TGTGCCAGTATTGACAGCAACTATGGCTACACCTTC. Amino acids: CASIDSNYGYTF.

V gene TRBV7-2 combines with J gene TRBJ2-5, with 10 bases aligning to TRBD2. The end of the DNA aligns better with TRBJ2-7, so the J call may be wrong. Germline values: CDR1 SGHTA, CDR2 FQGNSA. The CDR3 spans 16 residues. CDR3 region: CASSSAPSGGAYEQYF. Here the CDR3 DNA reads TGTGCCAGCAGCTCCGCTCCCAGCGGGGGGGCTTACGAGCAGTACTTC.

The chain links TRBV5-4 to TRBJ1-2; D might be TRBD1 (6 bases). The germline V gene has CDR1 SGHNT and CDR2 YYREEE (reference sequence). Trimming left V 4 bases short and J 1 base short, with 8 bases between. The CDR3 has 13 amino acids. CDR3 coding DNA: TGTGCCAGCAGCAGGACAGTTAACTATGGCTACACCTTC. The encoded protein is CASSRTVNYGYTF.

The chain links TRBV5-1 to TRBJ2-6, with D maybe TRBD2 (7 bases). CDR1 is SGHRS and CDR2 is YFSETQ in the germline V gene. V was clipped by 4 bases and J by 0 bases, with 20 bases between them. The CDR3 contains 19 residues. The CDR3 coding sequence is TGCGCCAGCAGCCATGGGGGGGCCCCGCAAGCCTCTGGGGCCAACGTCCTGACTTTC. Protein product: CASSHGGAPQASGANVLTF.

The chain recombines TRBV18 with TRBJ1-1, with 8 positions matching TRBD1. There are 16 residues in the CDR3. Unmatched junction bases numbered 8, after V lost 4 bases and J lost 1 base. Looked up from germline, CDR1 is KGHSH and CDR2 is LQKENI. Here the CDR3 DNA reads TGTGCCAGCTCACTCCGGACAGGGAGGGCGAACACTGAAGCTTTCTTT. Amino acid sequence: CASSLRTGRANTEAFF.

This chain connects TRBV15 to TRBJ1-2; TRBD1 matches at 8 bases. Germline V lookup: CDR1 LNHNV, CDR2 YYDKDF (reference sequence). V gave up 1 base and J gave up 8 bases; unmatched junction bases: 15. This CDR3 has 17 residues. The DNA of the CDR3 is TGTGCCACCAGCAGAGCAAATAGGGACAGGCCGGGGGACGGCTACACCTTC. This translates into CATSRANRDRPGDGYTF. The entire variable domain, with the rest obtained from reference TRBV15 and TRBJ1-2, is as follows: DAMVIQNPRYQVTQFGKPVTLSCSQTLNHNVMYWYQQKSSQAPKLLFHYYDKDFNNEADTPDNFQSRRPNTSFCFLDIRSPGLGDTAMYLCATSRANRDRPGDGYTFGSGTRLTVV.

The rearrangement joins TRBV5-1 to TRBJ1-1; 7 bases align to TRBD1. This CDR3 has 16 residues. Trimming cost V 4 bases and J 1 base; bases outside gene matches: 10. Germline CDR1 and CDR2: SGHRS and YFSETQ. CDR3 residues: CASSPPRDSRNTEAFF. CDR3 nucleotides: TGCGCCAGCAGCCCCCCCCGGGACAGTAGGAACACTGAAGCTTTCTTT.

The chain recombines TRBV4-2 with TRBJ1-2; 7 bases line up with TRBD1. Germline CDR1 is LGHNA and CDR2 is YNFKEQ. The CDR3 has 14 amino acids. Unmatched junction bases numbered 9, after V lost 3 bases and J lost 8 bases. For the CDR3, the DNA is TGTGCCAGCAGCCACGACCGGGACAGAGTCGGCTACACCTTC. This sequence encodes CASSHDRDRVGYTF.